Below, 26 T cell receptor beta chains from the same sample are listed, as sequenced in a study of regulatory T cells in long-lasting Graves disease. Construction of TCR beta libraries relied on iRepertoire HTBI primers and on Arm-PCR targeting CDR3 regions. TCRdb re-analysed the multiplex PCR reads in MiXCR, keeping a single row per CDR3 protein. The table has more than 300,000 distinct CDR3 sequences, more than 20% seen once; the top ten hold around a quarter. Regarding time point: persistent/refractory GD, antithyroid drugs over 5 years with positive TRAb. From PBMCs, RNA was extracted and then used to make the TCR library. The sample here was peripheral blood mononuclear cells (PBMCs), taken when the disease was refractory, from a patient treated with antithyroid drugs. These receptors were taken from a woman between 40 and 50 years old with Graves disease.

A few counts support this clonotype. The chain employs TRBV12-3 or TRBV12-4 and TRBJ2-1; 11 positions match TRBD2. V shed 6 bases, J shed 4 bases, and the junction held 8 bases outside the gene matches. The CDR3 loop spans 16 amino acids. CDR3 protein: CASRMLGLADYNEQFF. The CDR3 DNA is TGTGCCAGCAGAATGTTGGGACTAGCGGATTACAATGAGCAGTTCTTC.

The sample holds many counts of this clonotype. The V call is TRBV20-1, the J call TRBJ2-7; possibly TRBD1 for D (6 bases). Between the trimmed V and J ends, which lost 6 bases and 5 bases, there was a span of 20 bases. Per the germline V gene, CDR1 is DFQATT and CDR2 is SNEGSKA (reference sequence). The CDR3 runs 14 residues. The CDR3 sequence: CSAKGGRGWDEQYF. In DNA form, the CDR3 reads TGCAGTGCCAAAGGCGGCAGGGGTTGGGACGAGCAGTACTTC.

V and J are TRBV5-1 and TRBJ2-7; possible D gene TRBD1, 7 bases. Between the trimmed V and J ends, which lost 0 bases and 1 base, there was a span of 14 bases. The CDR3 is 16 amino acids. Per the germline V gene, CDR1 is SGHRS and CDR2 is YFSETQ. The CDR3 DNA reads TGCGCCAGCAGCTTGGGGTTACAGGGGAGGTCCTACGAGCAGTACTTC. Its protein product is CASSLGLQGRSYEQYF.

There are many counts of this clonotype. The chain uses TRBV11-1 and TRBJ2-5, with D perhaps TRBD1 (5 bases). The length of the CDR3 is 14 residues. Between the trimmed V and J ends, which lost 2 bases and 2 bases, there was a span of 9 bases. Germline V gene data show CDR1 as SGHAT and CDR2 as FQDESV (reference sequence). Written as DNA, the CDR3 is TGTGCCAGCAGCTTAACTCAGGGACAAGAGACCCAGTACTTC. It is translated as CASSLTQGQETQYF. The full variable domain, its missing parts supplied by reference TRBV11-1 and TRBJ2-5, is EAEVAQSPRYKITEKSQAVAFWCDPISGHATLYWYRQILGQGPELLVQFQDESVVDDSQLPKDRFSAERLKGVDSTLKIQPAELGDSAMYLCASSLTQGQETQYFGPGTRLLVL.

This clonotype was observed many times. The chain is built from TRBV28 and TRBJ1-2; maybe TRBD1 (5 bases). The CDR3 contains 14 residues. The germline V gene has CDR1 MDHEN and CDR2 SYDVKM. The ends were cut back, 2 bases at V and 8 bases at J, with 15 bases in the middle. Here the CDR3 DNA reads TGTGCCAGCAGTTTAGATACAGGCCGGCGGGGCTACACCTTC. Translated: CASSLDTGRRGYTF.

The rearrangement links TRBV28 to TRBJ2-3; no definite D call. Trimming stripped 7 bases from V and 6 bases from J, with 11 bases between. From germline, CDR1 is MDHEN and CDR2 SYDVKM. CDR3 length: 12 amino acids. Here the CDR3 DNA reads TGTGCCAGCAATTCAGTCGGGGATACGCAGTATTTT. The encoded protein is CASNSVGDTQYF.

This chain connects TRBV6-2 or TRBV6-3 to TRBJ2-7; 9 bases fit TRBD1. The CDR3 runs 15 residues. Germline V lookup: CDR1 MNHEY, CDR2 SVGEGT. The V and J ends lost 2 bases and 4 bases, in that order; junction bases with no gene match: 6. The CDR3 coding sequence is TGTGCCAGCAGTTACGCCGGGACAGGGAGGTACGAGCAGTACTTC. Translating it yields CASSYAGTGRYEQYF.

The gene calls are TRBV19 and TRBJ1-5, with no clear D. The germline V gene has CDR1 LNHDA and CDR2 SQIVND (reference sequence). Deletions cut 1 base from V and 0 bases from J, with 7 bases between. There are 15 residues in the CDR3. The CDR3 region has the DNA TGTGCCAGTAGTATAGGCCAGAATAGCAATCAGCCCCAGCATTTT. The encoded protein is CASSIGQNSNQPQHF. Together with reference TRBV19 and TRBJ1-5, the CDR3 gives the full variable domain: DGGITQSPKYLFRKEGQNVTLSCEQNLNHDAMYWYRQDPGQGLRLIYYSQIVNDFQKGDIAEGYSVSREKKESFPLTVTSAQKNPTAFYLCASSIGQNSNQPQHFGDGTRLSIL.

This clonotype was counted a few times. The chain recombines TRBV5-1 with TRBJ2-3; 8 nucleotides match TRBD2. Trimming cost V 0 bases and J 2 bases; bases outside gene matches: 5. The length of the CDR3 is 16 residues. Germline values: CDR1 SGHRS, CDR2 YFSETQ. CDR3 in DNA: TGCGCCAGCAGCTTGGAACCAGCGGGAGCCACAGATACGCAGTATTTT. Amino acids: CASSLEPAGATDTQYF.

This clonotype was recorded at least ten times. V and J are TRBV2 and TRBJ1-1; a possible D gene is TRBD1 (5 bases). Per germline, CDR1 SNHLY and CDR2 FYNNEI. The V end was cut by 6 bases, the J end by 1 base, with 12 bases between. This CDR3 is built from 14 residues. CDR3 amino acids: CASREHGANTEAFF. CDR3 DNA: TGTGCCAGCAGAGAACACGGGGCGAACACTGAAGCTTTCTTT.

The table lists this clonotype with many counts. CDR3 nucleotide sequence: TGTGCCAGCAGCTTAACGTTGGGGACCGGGGAGCTGTTTTTT. Its protein is CASSLTLGTGELFF. This rearrangement joins TRBV7-3 to TRBJ2-2; D uncertain. Trimming cost V 0 bases and J 5 bases, with 7 bases left between them. The CDR3 consists of 14 residues. CDR1 and CDR2 (germline): SGHTA, FQGTGA.

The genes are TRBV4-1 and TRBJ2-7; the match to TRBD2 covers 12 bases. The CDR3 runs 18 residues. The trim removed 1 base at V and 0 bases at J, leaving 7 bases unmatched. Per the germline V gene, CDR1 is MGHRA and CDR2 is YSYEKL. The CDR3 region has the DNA TGCGCCAGCAGCCAAGTTCTAGCGGGAGGGCCAAGCTCCTACGAGCAGTACTTC. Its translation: CASSQVLAGGPSSYEQYF.

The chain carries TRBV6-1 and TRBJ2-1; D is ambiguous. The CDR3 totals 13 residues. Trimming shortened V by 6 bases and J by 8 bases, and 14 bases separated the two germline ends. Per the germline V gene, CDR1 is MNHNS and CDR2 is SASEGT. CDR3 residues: CASRPPYYDEQFF. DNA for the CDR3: TGTGCCAGCAGGCCTCCGTATTACGATGAGCAGTTCTTC.

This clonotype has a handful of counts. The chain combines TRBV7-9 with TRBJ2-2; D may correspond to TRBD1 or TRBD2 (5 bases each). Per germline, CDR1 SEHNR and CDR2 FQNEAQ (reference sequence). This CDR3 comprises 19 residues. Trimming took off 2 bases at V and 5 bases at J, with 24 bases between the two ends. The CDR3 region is CASSLSAWSRGSGTGELFF. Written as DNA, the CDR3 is TGTGCCAGCAGCTTATCAGCTTGGTCACGGGGCTCGGGAACCGGGGAGCTGTTTTTT. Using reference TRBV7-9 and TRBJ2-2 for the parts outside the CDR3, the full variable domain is DTGVSQNPRHKITKRGQNVTFRCDPISEHNRLYWYRQTLGQGPEFLTYFQNEAQLEKSRLLSDRFSAERPKGSFSTLEIQRTEQGDSAMYLCASSLSAWSRGSGTGELFFGEGSRLTVL.

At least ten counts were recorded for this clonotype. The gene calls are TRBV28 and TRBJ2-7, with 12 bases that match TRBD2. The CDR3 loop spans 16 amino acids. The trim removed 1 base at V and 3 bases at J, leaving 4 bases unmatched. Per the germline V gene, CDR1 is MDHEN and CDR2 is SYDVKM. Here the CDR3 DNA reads TGTGCCAGCAGTTTATACGGGACTAGCGGGCGCTACGAGCAGTACTTC. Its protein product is CASSLYGTSGRYEQYF.

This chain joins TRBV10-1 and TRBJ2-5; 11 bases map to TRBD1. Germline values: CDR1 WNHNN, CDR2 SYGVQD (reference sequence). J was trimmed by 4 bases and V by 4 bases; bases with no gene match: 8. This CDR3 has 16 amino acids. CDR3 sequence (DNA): TGCGCCAGCAGTGTAGGGACAGGGGGGTCCGGAGAGACCCAGTACTTC. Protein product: CASSVGTGGSGETQYF.

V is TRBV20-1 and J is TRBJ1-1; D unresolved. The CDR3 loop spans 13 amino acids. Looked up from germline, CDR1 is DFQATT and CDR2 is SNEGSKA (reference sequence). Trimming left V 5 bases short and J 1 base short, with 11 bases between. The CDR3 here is CSASGWRNTEAFF. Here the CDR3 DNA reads TGCAGTGCTTCGGGTTGGAGGAACACTGAAGCTTTCTTT.

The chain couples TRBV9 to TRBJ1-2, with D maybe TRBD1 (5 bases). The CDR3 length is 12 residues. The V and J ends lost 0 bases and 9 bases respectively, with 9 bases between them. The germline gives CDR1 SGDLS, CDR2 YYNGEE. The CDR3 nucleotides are TGTGCCAGCAGCGTAGAGAGGGGCCGCTACACCTTC. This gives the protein CASSVERGRYTF.

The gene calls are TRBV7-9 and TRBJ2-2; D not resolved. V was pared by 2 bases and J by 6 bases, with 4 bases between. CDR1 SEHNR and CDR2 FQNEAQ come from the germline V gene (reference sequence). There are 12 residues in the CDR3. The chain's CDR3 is CASSLFSGELFF. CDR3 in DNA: TGTGCCAGCAGCTTATTTTCCGGGGAGCTGTTTTTT.

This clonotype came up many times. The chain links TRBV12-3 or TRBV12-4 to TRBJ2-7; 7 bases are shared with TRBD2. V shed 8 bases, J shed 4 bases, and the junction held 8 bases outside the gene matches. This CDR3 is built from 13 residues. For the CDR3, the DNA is TGTGCCAGCTCCCCCGCGGGAGCTTACGAGCAGTACTTC. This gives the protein CASSPAGAYEQYF.

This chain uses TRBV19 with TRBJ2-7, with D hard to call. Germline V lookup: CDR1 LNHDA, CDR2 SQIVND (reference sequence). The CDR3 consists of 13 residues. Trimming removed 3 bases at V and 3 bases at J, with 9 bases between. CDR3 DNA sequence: TGTGCCAGTAGTATCGCGGAGTACTACGAGCAGTACTTC. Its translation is CASSIAEYYEQYF.

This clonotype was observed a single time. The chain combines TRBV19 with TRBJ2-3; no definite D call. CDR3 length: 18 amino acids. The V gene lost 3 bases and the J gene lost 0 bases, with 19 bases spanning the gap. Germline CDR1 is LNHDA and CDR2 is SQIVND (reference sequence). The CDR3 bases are TGTGCCAGTAGTATTACCGCCCCACGGCAGGCTAGCACAGATACGCAGTATTTT. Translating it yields CASSITAPRQASTDTQYF.

The CDR3 loop is CASSLVLQGRSIYYEQYF. The DNA for the CDR3 is TGTGCCAGCAGCTTAGTTCTACAGGGTCGTTCTATCTACTACGAGCAGTACTTC. The chain employs TRBV7-2 and TRBJ2-7; TRBD1 is a possible D gene (6 bases). In germline, CDR1 is SGHTA, CDR2 FQGNSA. Between the trimmed V and J ends, which lost 1 base and 3 bases, there was a span of 22 bases. CDR3 size: 18 residues.

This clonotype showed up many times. CDR3 coding DNA: TGTGCCAGCACCGGGGGGGTCGGAACTCAGCCCCAGCATTTT. Translating it yields CASTGGVGTQPQHF. The chain has TRBV28 and TRBJ1-5; possibly TRBD1 for D (5 bases). Trimming removed 7 bases from V and 6 bases from J, with 16 bases in between. The CDR3 contains 14 residues. From germline, CDR1 is MDHEN and CDR2 SYDVKM.

Here the CDR3 DNA reads TGTGCCAGCAGGGGCCGGACAGGGCCCTCTGGAAACACCATATATTTT. This codes for CASRGRTGPSGNTIYF. The rearrangement joins TRBV3-1 to TRBJ1-3; TRBD1 agrees at 8 bases. This CDR3 spans 16 amino acids. Per the germline V gene, CDR1 is LGHDT and CDR2 is YNNKEL (reference sequence). V dropped 6 bases and J dropped 0; count of bases not matched to a gene: 7.

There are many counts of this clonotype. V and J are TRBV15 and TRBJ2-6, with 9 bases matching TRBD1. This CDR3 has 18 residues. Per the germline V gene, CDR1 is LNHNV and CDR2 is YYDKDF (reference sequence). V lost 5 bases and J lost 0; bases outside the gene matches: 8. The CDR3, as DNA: TGTGCCACCAGCGCTCCGGGACAGGGAATCTCTGGGGCCAACGTCCTGACTTTC. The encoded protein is CATSAPGQGISGANVLTF.